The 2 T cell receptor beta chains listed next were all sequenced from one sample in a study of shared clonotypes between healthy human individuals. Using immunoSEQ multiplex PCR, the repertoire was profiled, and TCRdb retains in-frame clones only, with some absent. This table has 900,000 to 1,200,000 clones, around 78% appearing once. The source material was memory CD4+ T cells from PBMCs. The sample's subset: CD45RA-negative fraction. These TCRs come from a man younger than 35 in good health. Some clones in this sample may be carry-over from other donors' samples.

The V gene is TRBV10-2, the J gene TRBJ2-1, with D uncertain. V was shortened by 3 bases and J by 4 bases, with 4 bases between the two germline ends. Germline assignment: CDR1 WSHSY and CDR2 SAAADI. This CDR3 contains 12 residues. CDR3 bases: TGCGCCAGCAGTGATTTTTACAATGAGCAGTTCTTC. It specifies CASSDFYNEQFF.

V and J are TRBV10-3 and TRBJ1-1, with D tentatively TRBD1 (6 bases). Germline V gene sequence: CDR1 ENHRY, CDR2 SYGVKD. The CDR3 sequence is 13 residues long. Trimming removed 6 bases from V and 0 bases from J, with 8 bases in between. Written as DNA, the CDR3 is TGTGCCATCAGAGGGGGGATGAACACTGAAGCTTTCTTT. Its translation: CAIRGGMNTEAFF.